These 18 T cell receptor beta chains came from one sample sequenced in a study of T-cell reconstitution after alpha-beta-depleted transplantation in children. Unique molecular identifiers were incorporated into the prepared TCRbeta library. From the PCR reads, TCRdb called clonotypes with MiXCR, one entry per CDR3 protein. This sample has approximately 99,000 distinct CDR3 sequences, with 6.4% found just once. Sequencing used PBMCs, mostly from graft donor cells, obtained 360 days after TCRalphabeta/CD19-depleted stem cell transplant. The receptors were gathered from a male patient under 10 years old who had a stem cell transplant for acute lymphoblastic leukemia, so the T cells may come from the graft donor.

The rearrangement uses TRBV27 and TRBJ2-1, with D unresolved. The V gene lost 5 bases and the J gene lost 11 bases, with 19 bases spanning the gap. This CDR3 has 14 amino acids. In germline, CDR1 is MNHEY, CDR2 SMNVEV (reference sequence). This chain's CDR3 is CASSPTATLFQQFF. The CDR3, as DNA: TGTGCCAGCAGTCCAACAGCGACCCTGTTCCAGCAGTTCTTC.

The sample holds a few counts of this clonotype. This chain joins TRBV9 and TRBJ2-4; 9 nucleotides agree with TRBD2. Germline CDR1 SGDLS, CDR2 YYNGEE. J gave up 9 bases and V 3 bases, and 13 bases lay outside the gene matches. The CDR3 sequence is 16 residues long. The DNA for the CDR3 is TGTGCCAGCAGCGGCCCCCGGGCGGGGGGGCGCCCCATTCAGTACTTC. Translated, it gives CASSGPRAGGRPIQYF.

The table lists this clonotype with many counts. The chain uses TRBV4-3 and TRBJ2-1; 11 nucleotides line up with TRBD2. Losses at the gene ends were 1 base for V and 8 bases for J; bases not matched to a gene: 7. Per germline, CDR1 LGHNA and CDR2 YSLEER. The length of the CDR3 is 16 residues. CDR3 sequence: CASSQVTSGSVDEQFF. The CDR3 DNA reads TGCGCCAGCAGCCAAGTAACTAGCGGGAGTGTCGATGAGCAGTTCTTC.

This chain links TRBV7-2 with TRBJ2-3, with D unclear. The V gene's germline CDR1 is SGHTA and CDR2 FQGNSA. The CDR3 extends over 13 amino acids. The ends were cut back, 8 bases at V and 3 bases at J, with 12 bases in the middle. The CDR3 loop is CASGSRPTDTQYF. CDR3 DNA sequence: TGTGCCAGCGGCTCGCGACCTACAGATACGCAGTATTTT.

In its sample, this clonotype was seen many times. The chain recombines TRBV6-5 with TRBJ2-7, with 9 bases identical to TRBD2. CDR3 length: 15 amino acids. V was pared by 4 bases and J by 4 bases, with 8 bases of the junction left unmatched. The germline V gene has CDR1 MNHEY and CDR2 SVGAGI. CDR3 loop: CASSFRGSGSYEQYF. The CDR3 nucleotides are TGTGCCAGCAGTTTCCGGGGTAGCGGGAGTTACGAGCAGTACTTC.

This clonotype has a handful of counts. The CDR3 loop reads CASSQDWPGENYGYTF. The CDR3 nucleotides are TGTGCCAGCAGCCAAGATTGGCCAGGGGAAAACTATGGCTACACCTTC. This chain uses TRBV4-2 with TRBJ1-2; D might be TRBD1 (6 bases). This CDR3 is built from 16 residues. Per germline, CDR1 LGHNA and CDR2 YNFKEQ. V was cut by 0 bases and J by 2 bases, with 13 bases left in between.

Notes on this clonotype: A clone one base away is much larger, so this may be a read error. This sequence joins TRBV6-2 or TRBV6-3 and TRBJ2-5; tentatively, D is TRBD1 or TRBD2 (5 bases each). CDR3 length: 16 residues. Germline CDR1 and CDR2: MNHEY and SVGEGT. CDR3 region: CASSYRDVRGRETQNF. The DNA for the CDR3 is TGTGCCAGCAGTTACCGGGACGTCCGAGGGCGAGAGACCCAGAACTTC.

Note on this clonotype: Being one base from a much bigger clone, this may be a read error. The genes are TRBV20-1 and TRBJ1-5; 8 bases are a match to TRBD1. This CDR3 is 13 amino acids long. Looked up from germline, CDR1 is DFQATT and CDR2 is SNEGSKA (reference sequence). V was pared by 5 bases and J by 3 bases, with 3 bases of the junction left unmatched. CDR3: CSAWGQVNQPQHF. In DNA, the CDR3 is TGCAGTGCTTGGGGACAGGTCAATCAGCCCCAGCATTTT.

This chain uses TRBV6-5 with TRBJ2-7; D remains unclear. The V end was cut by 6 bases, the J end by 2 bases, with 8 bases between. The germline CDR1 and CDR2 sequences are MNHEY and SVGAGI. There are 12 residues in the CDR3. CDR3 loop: CASSPNTYEQYF. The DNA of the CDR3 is TGTGCCAGCAGCCCCAATACCTACGAGCAGTACTTC.

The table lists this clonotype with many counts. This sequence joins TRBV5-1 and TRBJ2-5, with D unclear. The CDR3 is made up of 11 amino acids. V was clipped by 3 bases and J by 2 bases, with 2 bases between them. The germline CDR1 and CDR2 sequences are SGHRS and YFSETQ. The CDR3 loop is CASSWQETQYF. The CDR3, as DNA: TGCGCCAGCAGCTGGCAAGAGACCCAGTACTTC.

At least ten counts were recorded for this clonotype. The CDR3 DNA reads TGCAGTGCTAGACCCCCTAGCGGGCACGGGGAGCTGTTTTTT. This translates into CSARPPSGHGELFF. J is TRBJ2-2 and V is TRBV20-1; TRBD2 matches at 8 bases. Germline CDR1 and CDR2: DFQATT and SNEGSKA (reference sequence). The CDR3 runs 14 residues. The junction had 6 bases not matched to a gene; V was cut back by 2 bases and J by 7 bases.

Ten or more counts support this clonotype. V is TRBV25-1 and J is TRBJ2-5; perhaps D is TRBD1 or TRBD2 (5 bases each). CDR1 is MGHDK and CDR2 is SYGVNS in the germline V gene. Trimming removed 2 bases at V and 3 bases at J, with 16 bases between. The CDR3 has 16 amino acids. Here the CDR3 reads CASSEGARAIEETQYF. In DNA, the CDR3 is TGTGCCAGCAGTGAAGGGGCGAGGGCAATAGAAGAGACCCAGTACTTC.

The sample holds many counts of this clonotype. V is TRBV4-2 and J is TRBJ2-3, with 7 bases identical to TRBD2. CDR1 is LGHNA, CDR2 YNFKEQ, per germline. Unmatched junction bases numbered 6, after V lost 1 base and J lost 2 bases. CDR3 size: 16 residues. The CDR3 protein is CASSQVAGVPTDTQYF. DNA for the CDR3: TGTGCCAGCAGCCAAGTTGCGGGGGTGCCCACAGATACGCAGTATTTT.

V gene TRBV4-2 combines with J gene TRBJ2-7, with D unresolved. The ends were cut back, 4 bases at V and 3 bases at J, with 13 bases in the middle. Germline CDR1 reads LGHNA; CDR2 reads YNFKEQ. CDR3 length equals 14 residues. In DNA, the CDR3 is TGTGCCAGCAGCCCCGGGCTCCTCTGCTACGAGCAGTACTTC. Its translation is CASSPGLLCYEQYF.

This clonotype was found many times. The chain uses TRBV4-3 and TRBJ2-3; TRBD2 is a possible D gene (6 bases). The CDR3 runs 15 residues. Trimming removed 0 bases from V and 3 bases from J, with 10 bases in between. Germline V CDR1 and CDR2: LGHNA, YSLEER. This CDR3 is CASSQEEGWTDTQYF. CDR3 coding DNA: TGCGCCAGCAGCCAAGAGGAGGGGTGGACAGATACGCAGTATTTT.

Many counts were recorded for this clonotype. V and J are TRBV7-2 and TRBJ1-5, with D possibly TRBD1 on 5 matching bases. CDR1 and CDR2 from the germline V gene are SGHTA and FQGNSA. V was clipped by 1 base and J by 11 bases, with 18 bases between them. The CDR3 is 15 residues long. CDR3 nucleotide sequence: TGTGCCAGCAGCTTAGTAGGGTACTTCAGAGGGGCCCAGCATTTT. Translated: CASSLVGYFRGAQHF.

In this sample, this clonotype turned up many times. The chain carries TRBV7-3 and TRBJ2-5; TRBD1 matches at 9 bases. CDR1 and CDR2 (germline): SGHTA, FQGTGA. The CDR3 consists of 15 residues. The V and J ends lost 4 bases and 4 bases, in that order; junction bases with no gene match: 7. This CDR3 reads CASSSTGGGLETQYF. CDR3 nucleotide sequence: TGTGCCAGCAGCTCTACAGGGGGCGGGTTAGAGACCCAGTACTTC.

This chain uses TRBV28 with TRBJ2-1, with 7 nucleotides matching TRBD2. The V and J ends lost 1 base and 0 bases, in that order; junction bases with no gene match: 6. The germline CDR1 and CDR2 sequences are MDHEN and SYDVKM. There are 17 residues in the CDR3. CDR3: CASSLLASGSSYNEQFF. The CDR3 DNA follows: TGTGCCAGCAGTTTATTGGCTAGCGGTAGCTCCTACAATGAGCAGTTCTTC.